The 13 T cell receptor beta chains listed next were all sequenced from one sample in a study of shared clonotypes between healthy human individuals. Data came from immunoSEQ multiplex PCR; TCRdb stores just in-frame clones and leaves some out. The table records about 1,800,000 clones, about 95% of them present only once. Only CD45RO-negative cells positively selected for CCR7 counted as naive CD8 cells, so terminally differentiated effector memory CD45RA+ cells were excluded. The specimen was naive CD8+ T cells sorted from blood. These TCRs come from a man younger than 35 in good health.

Notes on this clone: This sample includes further DNA sequences coding for the same CDR3. The chain uses TRBV6-6 and TRBJ2-7; D unclear. The CDR3 is 13 amino acids. Germline lookup yields CDR1 MNHNY and CDR2 SVGAGI (reference sequence). V lost 0 bases, J lost 4 bases, and 7 bases lay in between. The CDR3 protein is CASSYSLGYEQYF. CDR3 nucleotides: TGTGCCAGCAGTTACTCTCTTGGTTACGAGCAGTACTTC.

This clone was seen only once. J is TRBJ1-4 and V is TRBV5-6, with no clear D. Germline loops: CDR1 SGHDT, CDR2 YYEEEE. Deletions cut 3 bases from V and 7 bases from J, with 13 bases between. This CDR3 is built from 14 residues. The CDR3 DNA is TGTGCCAGCAGCTGGTCCCCTGATGGTGAAAAACTGTTTTTT. It yields the protein CASSWSPDGEKLFF.

This clone has just one count. This chain connects TRBV14 to TRBJ2-7; no definite D call. Trimming cost V 6 bases and J 0 bases, with 12 bases left between them. Germline values: CDR1 SGHDN, CDR2 FVKESK. The CDR3 totals 14 residues. The CDR3 sequence: CASSLLDNSYEQYF. The CDR3 DNA sequence: TGTGCCAGCAGTCTGCTCGACAACTCCTACGAGCAGTACTTC.

This rearrangement joins TRBV7-8 to TRBJ2-7, with no clear D. Germline loops: CDR1 SGHVS, CDR2 FQNEAQ. The CDR3 length is 13 residues. Trimming cost V 5 bases and J 4 bases, with 12 bases left between them. This CDR3 reads CASSPIPAYEQYF. The CDR3 DNA reads as TGTGCCAGCAGCCCCATTCCGGCGTACGAGCAGTACTTC.

The chain links TRBV5-4 to TRBJ2-3; TRBD2 matches at 11 bases. V lost 5 bases to trimming and J lost 6 bases; unmatched junction nucleotides: 8. The CDR3 spans 15 residues. Germline CDR1 and CDR2: SGHNT and YYREEE (reference sequence). CDR3 DNA sequence: TGTGCCAGCAGGTTAGCGGGGGGGGCCCTTGATACGCAGTATTTT. This sequence encodes CASRLAGGALDTQYF.

The chain couples TRBV10-3 to TRBJ1-5, with D unclear. CDR1 and CDR2 (germline): ENHRY, SYGVKD. This CDR3 is 14 amino acids long. V lost 3 bases and J lost 0, with 6 bases in between. CDR3 region: CAISDGNSNQPQHF. The CDR3, as DNA: TGTGCCATCAGTGATGGGAATAGCAATCAGCCCCAGCATTTT.

This clone has only one observation. This chain connects TRBV4-1 to TRBJ2-7; D is unresolved. Trimming took 0 bases from V and 2 from J, leaving 11 bases between them. The CDR3 is 15 amino acids. The V gene's germline CDR1 is MGHRA and CDR2 YSYEKL. CDR3 nucleotide sequence: TGCGCCAGCAGCCAAGATCCTGGACCAACCTACGAGCAGTACTTC. This encodes CASSQDPGPTYEQYF.

The chain has TRBV27 and TRBJ1-4; D is possibly TRBD1 (6 bases). Germline CDR1 MNHEY, CDR2 SMNVEV (reference sequence). CDR3 length: 14 residues. Trimming took 3 bases from V and 8 from J, leaving 13 bases between them. CDR3: CASSFLGAREKLFF. The CDR3 nucleotides read TGTGCCAGCAGTTTTTTGGGGGCGCGAGAAAAACTGTTTTTT.

The chain joins TRBV5-1 to TRBJ2-7; the D is unclear. Germline CDR1 reads SGHRS; CDR2 reads YFSETQ. This CDR3 comprises 13 residues. The V end was cut by 3 bases, the J end by 6 bases, with 13 bases between. CDR3 sequence (DNA): TGCGCCAGCAGCTACGGTCCGTCCACCGAGCAGTACTTC. This encodes CASSYGPSTEQYF.

The rearrangement joins TRBV6-5 to TRBJ1-5; perhaps TRBD1 as D (6 bases). Trimming left V 8 bases short and J 5 bases short, with 16 bases between. The germline V gene encodes CDR1 MNHEY and CDR2 SVGAGI. The CDR3 runs 14 residues. CDR3 loop: CASWGGRLDQPQHF. The CDR3 DNA sequence: TGTGCCAGCTGGGGGGGGCGGTTGGATCAGCCCCAGCATTTT.

The chain joins TRBV27 to TRBJ2-3; 7 positions agree with TRBD2. The CDR3 is made up of 17 amino acids. From germline, CDR1 is MNHEY and CDR2 SMNVEV (reference sequence). V shed 4 bases and J 4 bases; nucleotides not matched to a gene: 14. The CDR3 region has the DNA TGTGCCAGCAGTTCACCTGATGGGGGGGACCCCGCAGATACGCAGTATTTT. Translating it yields CASSSPDGGDPADTQYF.

The chain joins TRBV9 to TRBJ2-2; TRBD2 aligns across 9 bases. The germline V gene has CDR1 SGDLS and CDR2 YYNGEE. The J segment lost 3 bases and the V segment lost 0 bases, leaving 3 bases of the junction unmatched. There are 16 residues in the CDR3. The CDR3: CASSVALAGYTGELFF. The CDR3 DNA reads TGTGCCAGCAGCGTAGCCCTAGCGGGGTACACCGGGGAGCTGTTTTTT.

V usage is TRBV27 and J usage is TRBJ2-3; perhaps TRBD1 as D (5 bases). There are 16 residues in the CDR3. Per the germline V gene, CDR1 is MNHEY and CDR2 is SMNVEV (reference sequence). Trimming took off 4 bases at V and 0 bases at J, with 14 bases between the two ends. The CDR3: CASSSQGVTSTDTQYF. As DNA, the CDR3 is TGTGCCAGCAGTTCCCAGGGCGTAACTAGCACAGATACGCAGTATTTT.